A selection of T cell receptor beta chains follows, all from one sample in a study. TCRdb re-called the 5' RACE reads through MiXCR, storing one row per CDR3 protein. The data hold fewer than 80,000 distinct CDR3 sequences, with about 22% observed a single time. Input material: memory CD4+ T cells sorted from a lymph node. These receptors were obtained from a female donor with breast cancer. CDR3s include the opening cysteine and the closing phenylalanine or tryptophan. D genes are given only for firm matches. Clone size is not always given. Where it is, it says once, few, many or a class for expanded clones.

TGTGCCAGCAGCCCGGACAGTAATGGCTACACCTTC | CASSPDSNGYTF | TRBV11-2 | - | TRBJ1-2 | -
TGTGCCAGCACCCCCGGGACTAACTCCTACAGTGAGCAGTTCTTC | CASTPGTNSYSEQFF | TRBV7-2 | few | TRBJ2-1 | TRBD2
TGTGCCAGCCTCGGGACAGACCACTACGAGCAGTACTTC | CASLGTDHYEQYF | TRBV25-1 | few | TRBJ2-7 | TRBD1
TGTGCCAGCAGTTTAAACAGGGCGGGTCAGCCCCAGCATTTT | CASSLNRAGQPQHF | TRBV27 | - | TRBJ1-5 | -
TGTGCCAGCGCGAGAGCAGGGAACACTGAAGCTTTCTTT | CASARAGNTEAFF | TRBV6-1 | - | TRBJ1-1 | -
TGTGCCAGCAGCTTAGGGCAGGGAGAGACCCAGTACTTC | CASSLGQGETQYF | TRBV11-2 | many | TRBJ2-5 | -
TGTGCCAGCAGCTTAGGGGCCTCCTACGAGCAGTACTTC | CASSLGASYEQYF | TRBV7-3 | few | TRBJ2-7 | -
TGTGCCAGCGGATCCCAACGGAGCACAGATACGCAGTATTTT | CASGSQRSTDTQYF | TRBV7-2 | many | TRBJ2-3 | -
TGTGCCAGCAGCTCCCGGGGGGTAACTGAAGCTTTCTTT | CASSSRGVTEAFF | TRBV12-3/TRBV12-4 | - | TRBJ1-1 | -
TGTGCCAGCAGTGAAGGTCGGCTCTACGAGCAGTACTTC | CASSEGRLYEQYF | TRBV6-1 | few | TRBJ2-7 | -
TGTGCCAGCAGTATATCGACAGGGACGGAGGGAGTGGAAGAACTGTTTTTT | CASSISTGTEGVEELFF | TRBV6-5 | - | TRBJ1-4 | TRBD1
TGCGCCAGCAGCTCCGGTGGACAGGGCAACATTCAGTACTTC | CASSSGGQGNIQYF | TRBV5-1 | many | TRBJ2-4 | TRBD1
TGTGCCAGCTACGACAGGGATATTAGAGAGCAGTACTTC | CASYDRDIREQYF | TRBV6-1 | - | TRBJ2-7 | TRBD1
TGTGCCAGCAGTCGAGATATGACAGGCCAAGAGACCCAGTACTTC | CASSRDMTGQETQYF | TRBV27 | - | TRBJ2-5 | -
TGCAGTGCTGGGCAGGGGTTCGAAGCTTTCTTT | CSAGQGFEAFF | TRBV20-1 | few | TRBJ1-1 | -
TGCAGTGCCCGGGGGGCCTCCTACAATGAGCAGTTCTTC | CSARGASYNEQFF | TRBV20-1 | few | TRBJ2-1 | -
TGTGCCAGCAGCACGTTTGGCGGGACGTTGAACAATGAGCAGTTCTTC | CASSTFGGTLNNEQFF | TRBV7-2 | - | TRBJ2-1 | -
TGCAGTGCTAGTACCCCCAGGTCGGGATGGGCCACAGATACGCAGTATTTT | CSASTPRSGWATDTQYF | TRBV20-1 | many | TRBJ2-3 | -
TGTGCCAGCAGTCTCGACAGTGGGGAGACCCAGTACTTC | CASSLDSGETQYF | TRBV12-3/TRBV12-4 | - | TRBJ2-5 | -
TGCGCCAGTAGCCCCAAAGGACAGGGGCACGGCTACACCTTC | CASSPKGQGHGYTF | TRBV5-1 | - | TRBJ1-2 | TRBD1
TGCGCCAGCAGCCCCGGACAGCACTATGGCTACACCTTC | CASSPGQHYGYTF | TRBV5-1 | few | TRBJ1-2 | -
TGCAGTGCTAGAGTACTCTTTCCGCCGGCGATGGGGGAGCAGTACTTC | CSARVLFPPAMGEQYF | TRBV20-1 | few | TRBJ2-7 | -
TGTGCCAGCAGCTTAGGCGGGACCCCAACCGGGGAGCTGTTTTTT | CASSLGGTPTGELFF | TRBV7-2 | - | TRBJ2-2 | -
TGCAGCGTTGAATCGCTGCGGGAGGGCCAATTCGAGCAGTACTTC | CSVESLREGQFEQYF | TRBV29-1 | many | TRBJ2-7 | TRBD2
TGTGCCAGCAGTAAAACTGACGCTGGGGCCAACGTCCTGACTTTC | CASSKTDAGANVLTF | TRBV6-2/TRBV6-3 | many | TRBJ2-6 | -
TGTGCCAGCAGCCCCTGGGACGGCAATCAGCCCCAGCATTTT | CASSPWDGNQPQHF | TRBV7-9 | - | TRBJ1-5 | -
TGTGCTAGCAAGGCTAGCACAGATACGCAGTATTTT | CASKASTDTQYF | TRBV6-2/TRBV6-3 | few | TRBJ2-3 | -
TGCAGCGTTGGGGCGCCGGGAGATACGCAGTATTTT | CSVGAPGDTQYF | TRBV29-1 | many | TRBJ2-3 | -
TGCAGCGCCGCGGCGTCGGGCCTCTCGATGAACACTGAAGCTTTCTTT | CSAAASGLSMNTEAFF | TRBV29-1 | few | TRBJ1-1 | -
TGCGCCAGCAGGGAATGGCAGGAATCTGAAGCTATCTTT | CASREWQESEAIF | TRBV5-1 | - | TRBJ1-1 | -
TGTGCCAGCAGTCCCGACAGGCCTCCAGAAAAACTGTTTTTT | CASSPDRPPEKLFF | TRBV6-6 | - | TRBJ1-4 | -
TGCAGTGCTAGTATCGTCCAGGTTATTCAGAGCCAAGAGACCCAGTACTTC | CSASIVQVIQSQETQYF | TRBV20-1 | - | TRBJ2-5 | -
TGCAGCGTTTATCCTCAGGGCTACCAAGAGACCCAGTACTTC | CSVYPQGYQETQYF | TRBV29-1 | many | TRBJ2-5 | -
TGCGCCAGCAGCCAAGATTTTAGTGGCTACACCTTC | CASSQDFSGYTF | TRBV4-3 | once | TRBJ1-2 | -
TGTGCCAGCAGCACACCCGGGACGGTGAACACTGAAGCTTTCTTT | CASSTPGTVNTEAFF | TRBV27 | many | TRBJ1-1 | -
TGTGCCAGCAGCTTAGAGCTACGGGAGGGACAGACCCAGTACTTC | CASSLELREGQTQYF | TRBV7-2 | - | TRBJ2-5 | TRBD2
TGTGCCAGCGGGGGGGCCCGCGGCTACACCTTC | CASGGARGYTF | TRBV28 | many | TRBJ1-2 | -
TGTGCCAGCAGCTCTTCCGGGACAGGGTACACCGGGGAGCTGTTTTTT | CASSSSGTGYTGELFF | TRBV5-4 | - | TRBJ2-2 | TRBD1
TGTGCCAGCAGCTTAGACAGGGAACAGCCCCAGCATTTT | CASSLDREQPQHF | TRBV7-2 | many | TRBJ1-5 | -
TGCAGTGCTGGGCTTAGCGGGTTTAGCACAGATACGCAGTATTTT | CSAGLSGFSTDTQYF | TRBV20-1 | many | TRBJ2-3 | TRBD2
TGTGCCAGTAGTCAGGGATATGGCTACGCCTTC | CASSQGYGYAF | TRBV19 | - | TRBJ1-2 | -
TGTGCCAGCAGTGGGGGAGGCGAGAACACTGAAGCTTTCTTT | CASSGGGENTEAFF | TRBV28 | few | TRBJ1-1 | -
TGCGCCAGCAGCCCGGCAGCCGTTTATTCCTCCGAGCAGTACTTC | CASSPAAVYSSEQYF | TRBV5-1 | - | TRBJ2-7 | -
TGCGCCAGCAGCTTGGATACTAGCGGTGACAATGAGCAGTTCTTC | CASSLDTSGDNEQFF | TRBV5-1 | many | TRBJ2-1 | TRBD2
TGTGCCAGCGGGGTGAAAGACCAGCAGTACTTC | CASGVKDQQYF | TRBV28 | - | TRBJ2-7 | -
TGCAGTGCTAGGTGGGAAAACACAGATACGCAGTATTTT | CSARWENTDTQYF | TRBV20-1 | many | TRBJ2-3 | -
TGTGCCAGCTCACCGGGGAGCCACAGGACCTATGGCTACACCTTC | CASSPGSHRTYGYTF | TRBV18 | - | TRBJ1-2 | -
TGTGCCAGCAGCCCGCCGCAGGGGACTAAGACTGAAGCTTTCTTT | CASSPPQGTKTEAFF | TRBV7-2 | - | TRBJ1-1 | -
TGTGCCAGCAGCTTAAATTCGGGGGACACTGAAGCTTTCTTT | CASSLNSGDTEAFF | TRBV7-2 | few | TRBJ1-1 | -
TGCAGTGCTAGAGAGCCAATCGGCGGTTCCAATAATTCACCCCTCCACTTT | CSAREPIGGSNNSPLHF | TRBV20-1 | few | TRBJ1-6 | -
TGTGCCACCCGAAGACAGGGGGACACTGAAGCTTTCTTT | CATRRQGDTEAFF | TRBV6-6 | - | TRBJ1-1 | TRBD1
TGTGCCAGCAGCTTTGTTGGGCCAGGGGGCGGCATAAAGACCCAGTACTTC | CASSFVGPGGGIKTQYF | TRBV11-2 | - | TRBJ2-5 | TRBD1
TGTGCCAGCAGCTGGGACCAAGAGACCCAGTACTTC | CASSWDQETQYF | TRBV7-2 | - | TRBJ2-5 | -
TGTGCCAGCAGCTTATTGGGCTCTAGCACAGATACGCAGTATTTT | CASSLLGSSTDTQYF | TRBV7-6 | few | TRBJ2-3 | -
TGCAGTGCTAGAGACCTAGCGGGGGGTGAAGAGACCCAGTACTTC | CSARDLAGGEETQYF | TRBV20-1 | few | TRBJ2-5 | TRBD2
TGTGCCAGCAGCTCCCCTGGAGCGGGAGGGTTCGGGGAGCAGTTCTTC | CASSSPGAGGFGEQFF | TRBV7-9 | - | TRBJ2-1 | TRBD2
TGCGCCAGCAGCTTGGCAAATTTACAGGGTGGATATGGCTACACCTTC | CASSLANLQGGYGYTF | TRBV5-1 | few | TRBJ1-2 | -
TGTGCCAGCAGCCCCCAAAGGGTAGCGGGAGTTTGGAATGAGCAGTTCTTC | CASSPQRVAGVWNEQFF | TRBV28 | few | TRBJ2-1 | TRBD2
TGTGCCAGCAGTGACAGCAGACAAATTCTAGCCAAAAACATTCAGTACTTC | CASSDSRQILAKNIQYF | TRBV6-1 | - | TRBJ2-4 | -
TGCAGTGCTAGAGGGGGGGCTACAGGGCTTGTTAGCACTGAAGCTTTCTTT | CSARGGATGLVSTEAFF | TRBV20-1 | medium-sized | TRBJ1-1 | -